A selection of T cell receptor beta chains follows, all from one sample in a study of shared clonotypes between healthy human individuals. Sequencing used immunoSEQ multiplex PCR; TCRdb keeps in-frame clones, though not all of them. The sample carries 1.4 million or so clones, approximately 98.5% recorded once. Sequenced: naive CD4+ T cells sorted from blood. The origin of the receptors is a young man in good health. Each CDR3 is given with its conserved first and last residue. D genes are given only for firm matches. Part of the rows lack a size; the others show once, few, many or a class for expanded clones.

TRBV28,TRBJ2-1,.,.,CASRRGSSYNEQFF,TGTGCCAGCAGACGAGGGAGCTCCTACAATGAGCAGTTCTTC
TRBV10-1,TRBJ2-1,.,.,CASSESRGYNEQFF,TGCGCCAGCAGTGAGTCGAGAGGGTACAATGAGCAGTTCTTC
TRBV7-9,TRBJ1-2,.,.,CASIPTANYGYTF,TGTGCCAGCATCCCGACAGCTAACTATGGCTACACCTTC
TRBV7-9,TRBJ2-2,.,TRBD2,CASSLGGSYTGELFF,TGTGCCAGCAGCTTAGGCGGGAGTTATACCGGGGAGCTGTTTTTT
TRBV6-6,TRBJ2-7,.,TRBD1,CASRTGGTYEQYF,TGTGCCAGCAGGACAGGGGGCACCTACGAGCAGTACTTC
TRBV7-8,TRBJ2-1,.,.,CASSLADWLNEQFF,TGTGCCAGCAGCTTAGCGGACTGGCTCAATGAGCAGTTCTTC
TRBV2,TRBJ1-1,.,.,CASSESRGWGTEAFF,TGTGCCAGCAGTGAATCCCGGGGTTGGGGCACTGAAGCTTTCTTT
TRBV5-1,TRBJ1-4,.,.,CASSFSDNEKLFF,TGCGCCAGCAGCTTTTCCGATAATGAAAAACTGTTTTTT
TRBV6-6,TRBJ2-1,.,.,CASGTTSFNEQFF,TGTGCCAGCGGCACCACTAGTTTTAATGAGCAGTTCTTC
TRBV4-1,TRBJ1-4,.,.,CASSHGTGSQNEKLFF,TGCGCCAGCAGCCATGGAACAGGGTCCCAAAATGAAAAACTGTTTTTT
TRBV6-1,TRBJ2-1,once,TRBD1,CASLRQGAGEQFF,TGTGCCAGCCTTAGACAGGGGGCGGGTGAGCAGTTCTTC
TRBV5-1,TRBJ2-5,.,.,CASSFLPPGGEETQYF,TGCGCCAGCAGCTTTTTGCCACCGGGCGGAGAAGAGACCCAGTACTTC
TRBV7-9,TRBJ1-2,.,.,CASSLAVGAQGYTF,TGTGCCAGCAGCTTAGCAGTGGGGGCGCAGGGCTACACCTTC
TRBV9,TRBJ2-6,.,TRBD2,CASSPGTSLGANVLTF,TGTGCCAGCAGCCCCGGGACTAGCCTTGGGGCCAACGTCCTGACTTTC
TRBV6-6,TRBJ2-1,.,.,CASSPLAEQFF,TGTGCCAGCAGCCCACTAGCTGAGCAGTTCTTC
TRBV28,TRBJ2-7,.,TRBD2,CASSKGTSGNYEQYF,TGTGCCAGCAGTAAAGGGACTAGCGGGAATTACGAGCAGTACTTC